This T cell receptor beta chain emerged from a study of post-analysis software for immune sequencing data. Study details: Relapsing-remitting, secondary progressive and progressive-relapsing forms of multiple sclerosis all featured among disease courses.

Sequencing libraries made from TCR beta cDNA carried unique molecular identifiers. Once about 0.95 to 10 million T cells were used, a few hundred thousand cDNA molecules resulted. TCRdb re-called the PCR reads with MiXCR, one entry per CDR3 protein. Of 400,000 to 500,000 distinct CDR3 sequences in the sample, more than 30% are singletons; the top ten hold less than 8%. With respect to this clonotype: Its antigen is still unknown.

Points from the study as a whole: The five TRBV segments detected at higher frequency in patients than in controls included TRBV5-6, TRBV5-1 and TRBV20-1. Significantly lower normalized Chao1 diversity was seen in multiple sclerosis patients than in controls. When the samples were clustered directly with F measure, those that had been prepared in the same batch showed strong co-clustering.

V lost 2 bases, J lost 3 bases, and 4 bases stayed unmatched. Germline CDR1 ENHRY, CDR2 SYGVKD. This CDR3 has 15 amino acids. This rearrangement joins TRBV10-3 to TRBJ1-5; 7 bases map to TRBD1. This sequence was found in a girl aged 2-10 years with multiple sclerosis. The sequencing input was blood. CDR3 DNA sequence: TGTGCCATCAGTGAGGAGACAGGGTACAATCAGCCCCAGCATTTT. It codes for CAISEETGYNQPQHF.